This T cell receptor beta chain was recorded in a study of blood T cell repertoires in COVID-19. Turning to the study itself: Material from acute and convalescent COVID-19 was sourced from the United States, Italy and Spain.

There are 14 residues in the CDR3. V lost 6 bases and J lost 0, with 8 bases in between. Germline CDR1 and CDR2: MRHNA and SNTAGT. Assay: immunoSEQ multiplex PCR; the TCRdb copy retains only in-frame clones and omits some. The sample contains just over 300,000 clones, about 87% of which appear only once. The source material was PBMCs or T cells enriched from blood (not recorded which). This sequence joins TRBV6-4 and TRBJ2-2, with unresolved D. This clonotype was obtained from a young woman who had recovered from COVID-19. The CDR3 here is CASRSEPNTGELFF. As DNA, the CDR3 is TGTGCCAGCAGGAGCGAACCGAACACCGGGGAGCTGTTTTTT.